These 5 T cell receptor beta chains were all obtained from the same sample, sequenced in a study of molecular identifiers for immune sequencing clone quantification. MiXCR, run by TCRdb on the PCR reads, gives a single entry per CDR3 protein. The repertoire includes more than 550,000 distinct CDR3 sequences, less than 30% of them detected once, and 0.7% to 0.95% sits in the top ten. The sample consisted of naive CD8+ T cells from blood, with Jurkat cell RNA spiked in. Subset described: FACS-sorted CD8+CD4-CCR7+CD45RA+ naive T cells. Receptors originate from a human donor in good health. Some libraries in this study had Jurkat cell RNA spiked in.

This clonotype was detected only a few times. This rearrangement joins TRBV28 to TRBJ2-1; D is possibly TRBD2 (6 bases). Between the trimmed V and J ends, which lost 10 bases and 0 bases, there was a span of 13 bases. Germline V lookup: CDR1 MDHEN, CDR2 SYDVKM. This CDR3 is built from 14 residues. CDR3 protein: CATVSGDSYNEQFF. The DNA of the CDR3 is TGTGCCACGGTTTCGGGGGACTCCTACAATGAGCAGTTCTTC.

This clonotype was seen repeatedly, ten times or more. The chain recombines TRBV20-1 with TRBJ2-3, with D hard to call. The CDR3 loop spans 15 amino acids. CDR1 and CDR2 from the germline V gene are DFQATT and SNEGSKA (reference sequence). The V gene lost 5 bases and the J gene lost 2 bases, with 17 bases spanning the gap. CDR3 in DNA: TGCAGTGCTTCCGAGGTTGGCGGAATCACAGATACGCAGTATTTT. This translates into CSASEVGGITDTQYF.

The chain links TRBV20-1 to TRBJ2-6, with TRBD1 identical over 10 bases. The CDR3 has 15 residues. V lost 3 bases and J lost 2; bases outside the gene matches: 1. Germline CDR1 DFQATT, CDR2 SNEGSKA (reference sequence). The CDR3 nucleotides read TGCAGTGCTAGCGACAGGGGGCCTGGGGCCAACGTCCTGACTTTC. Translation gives CSASDRGPGANVLTF.

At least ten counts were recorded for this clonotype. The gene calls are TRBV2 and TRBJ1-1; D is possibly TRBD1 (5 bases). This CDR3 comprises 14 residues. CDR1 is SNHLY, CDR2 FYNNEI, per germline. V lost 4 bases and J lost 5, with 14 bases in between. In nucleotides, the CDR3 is TGTGCCAGCAGTGTGTCGGTCAGGGTTACTGAAGCTTTCTTT. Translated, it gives CASSVSVRVTEAFF. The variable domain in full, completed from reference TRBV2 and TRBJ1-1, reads EPEVTQTPSHQVTQMGQEVILRCVPISNHLYFYWYRQILGQKVEFLVSFYNNEISEKSEIFDDQFSVERPDGSNFTLKIRSTKLEDSAMYFCASSVSVRVTEAFFGQGTRLTVV.

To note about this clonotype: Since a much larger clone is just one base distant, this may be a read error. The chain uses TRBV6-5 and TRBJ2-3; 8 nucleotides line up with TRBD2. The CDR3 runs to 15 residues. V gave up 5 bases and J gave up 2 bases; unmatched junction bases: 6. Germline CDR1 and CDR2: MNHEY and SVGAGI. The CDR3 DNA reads TGTGCCAGCAGTCCGGGACTAGGGGCCACAGATACGCAGTATTTT. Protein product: CASSPGLGATDTQYF.